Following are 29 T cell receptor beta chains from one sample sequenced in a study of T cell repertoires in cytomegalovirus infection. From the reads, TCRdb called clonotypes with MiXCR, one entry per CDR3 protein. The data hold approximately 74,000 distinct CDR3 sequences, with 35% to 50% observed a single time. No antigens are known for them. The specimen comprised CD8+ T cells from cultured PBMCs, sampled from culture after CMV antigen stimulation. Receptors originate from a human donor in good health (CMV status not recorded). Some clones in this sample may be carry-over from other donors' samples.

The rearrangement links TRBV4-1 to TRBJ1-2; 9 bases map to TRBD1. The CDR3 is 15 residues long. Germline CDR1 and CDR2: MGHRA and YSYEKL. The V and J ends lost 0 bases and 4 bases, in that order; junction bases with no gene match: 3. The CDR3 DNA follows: TGCGCCAGCAGCCAAGATGGGACAGGGAGCTATGGCTACACCTTC. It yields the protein CASSQDGTGSYGYTF.

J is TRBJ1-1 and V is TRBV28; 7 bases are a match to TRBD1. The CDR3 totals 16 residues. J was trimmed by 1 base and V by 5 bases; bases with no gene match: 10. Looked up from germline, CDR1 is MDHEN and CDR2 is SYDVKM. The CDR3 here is CASSALATGTNTEAFF. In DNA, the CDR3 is TGTGCCAGCAGTGCTCTCGCGACAGGGACGAACACTGAAGCTTTCTTT.

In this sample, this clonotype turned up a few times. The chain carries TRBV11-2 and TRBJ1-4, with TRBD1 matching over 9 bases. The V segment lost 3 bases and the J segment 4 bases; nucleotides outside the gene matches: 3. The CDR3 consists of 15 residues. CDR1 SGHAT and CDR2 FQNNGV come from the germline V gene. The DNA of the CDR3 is TGTGCCAGCAGCTTCGGGACAGGGCGTAATGAAAAACTGTTTTTT. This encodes CASSFGTGRNEKLFF.

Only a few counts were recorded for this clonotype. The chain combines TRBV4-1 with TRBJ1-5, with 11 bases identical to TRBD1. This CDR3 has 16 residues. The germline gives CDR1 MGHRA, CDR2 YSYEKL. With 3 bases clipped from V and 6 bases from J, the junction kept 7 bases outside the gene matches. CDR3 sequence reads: CASSQGQGDVSQPQHF. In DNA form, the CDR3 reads TGCGCCAGCAGCCAGGGACAGGGGGACGTAAGTCAGCCCCAGCATTTT.

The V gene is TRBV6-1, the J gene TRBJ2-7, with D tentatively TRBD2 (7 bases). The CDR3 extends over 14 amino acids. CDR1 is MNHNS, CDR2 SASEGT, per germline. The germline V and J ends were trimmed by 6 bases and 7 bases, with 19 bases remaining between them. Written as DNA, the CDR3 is TGTGCCAGCAGCCGAGGGGGGGGGGTCGAAGAGCAGTACTTC. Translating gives CASSRGGGVEEQYF.

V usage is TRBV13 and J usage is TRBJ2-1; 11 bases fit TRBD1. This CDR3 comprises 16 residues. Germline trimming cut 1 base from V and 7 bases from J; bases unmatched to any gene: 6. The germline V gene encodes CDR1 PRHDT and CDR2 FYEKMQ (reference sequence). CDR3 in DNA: TGTGCCAGCAGCTTAGAAGGGACAGGGGGAGGGAATGAGCAGTTCTTC. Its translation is CASSLEGTGGGNEQFF. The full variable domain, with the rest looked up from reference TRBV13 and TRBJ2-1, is AAGVIQSPRHLIKEKRETATLKCYPIPRHDTVYWYQQGPGQDPQFLISFYEKMQSDKGSIPDRFSAQQFSDYHSELNMSSLELGDSALYFCASSLEGTGGGNEQFFGPGTRLTVL.

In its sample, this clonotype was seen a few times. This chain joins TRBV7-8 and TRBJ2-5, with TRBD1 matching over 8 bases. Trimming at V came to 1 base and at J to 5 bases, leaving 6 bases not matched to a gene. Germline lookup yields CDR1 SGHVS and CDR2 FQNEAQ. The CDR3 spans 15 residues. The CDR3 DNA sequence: TGTGCCAGCAGCTTAGTGCAGGGGGCGTGGGAGACCCAGTACTTC. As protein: CASSLVQGAWETQYF.

The CDR3 DNA follows: TGCAGCACCCGACAGATGGGGAACACTGAAGCTTTCTTT. This translates into CSTRQMGNTEAFF. This chain links TRBV29-1 with TRBJ1-1; a possible D gene is TRBD1 (5 bases). The CDR3 length is 13 residues. Trimming took 8 bases from V and 1 from J, leaving 14 bases between them. Looked up from germline, CDR1 is SQVTM and CDR2 is ANQGSEA. The entire variable domain, with the rest obtained from reference TRBV29-1 and TRBJ1-1, is as follows: SAVISQKPSRDICQRGTSLTIQCQVDSQVTMMFWYRQQPGQSLTLIATANQGSEATYESGFVIDKFPISRPNLTFSTLTVSNMSPEDSSIYLCSTRQMGNTEAFFGQGTRLTVV.

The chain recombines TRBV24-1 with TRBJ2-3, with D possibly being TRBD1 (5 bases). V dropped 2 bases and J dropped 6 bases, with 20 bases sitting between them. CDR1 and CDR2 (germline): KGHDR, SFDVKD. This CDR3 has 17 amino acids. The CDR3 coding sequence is TGTGCCACCAGTGATTGGAAGACAGCAGGGAAGACGGATACGCAGTATTTT. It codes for CATSDWKTAGKTDTQYF.

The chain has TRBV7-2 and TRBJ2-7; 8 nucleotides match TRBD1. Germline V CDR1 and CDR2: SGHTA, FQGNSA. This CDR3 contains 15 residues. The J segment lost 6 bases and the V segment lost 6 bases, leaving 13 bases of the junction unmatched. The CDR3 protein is CASSLADRASLEQYF. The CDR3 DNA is TGTGCCAGCAGTCTGGCGGACAGGGCTTCCCTCGAGCAGTACTTC. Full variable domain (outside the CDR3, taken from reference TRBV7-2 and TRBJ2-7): GAGVSQSPSNKVTEKGKDVELRCDPISGHTALYWYRQSLGQGLEFLIYFQGNSAPDKSGLPSDRFSAERTGGSVSTLTIQRTQQEDSAVYLCASSLADRASLEQYFGPGTRLTVT.

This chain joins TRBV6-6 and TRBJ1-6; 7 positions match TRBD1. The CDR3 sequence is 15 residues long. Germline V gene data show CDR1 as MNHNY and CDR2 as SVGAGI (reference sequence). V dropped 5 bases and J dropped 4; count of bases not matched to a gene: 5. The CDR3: CASSPPGQYNSPLHF. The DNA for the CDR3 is TGTGCCAGCAGTCCCCCGGGACAGTATAATTCACCCCTCCACTTT.

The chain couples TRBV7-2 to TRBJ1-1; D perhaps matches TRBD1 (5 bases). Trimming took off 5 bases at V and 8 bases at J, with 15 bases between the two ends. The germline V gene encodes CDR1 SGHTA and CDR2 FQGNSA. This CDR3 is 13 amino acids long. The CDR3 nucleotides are TGTGCCAGCAGCCCCGCCCGGGGGTCAGAAGCTTTCTTT. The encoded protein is CASSPARGSEAFF.

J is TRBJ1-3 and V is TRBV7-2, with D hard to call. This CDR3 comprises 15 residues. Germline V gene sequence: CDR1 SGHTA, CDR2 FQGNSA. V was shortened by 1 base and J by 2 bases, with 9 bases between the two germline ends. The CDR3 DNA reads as TGTGCCAGCAGCTTAGAGGAGACAACTGGAAACACCATATATTTT. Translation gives CASSLEETTGNTIYF.

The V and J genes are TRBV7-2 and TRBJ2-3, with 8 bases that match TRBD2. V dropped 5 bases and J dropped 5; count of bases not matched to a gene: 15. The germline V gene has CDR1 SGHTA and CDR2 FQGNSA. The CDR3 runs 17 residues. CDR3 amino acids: CASSPTGGAGYIDTQYF. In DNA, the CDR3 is TGTGCCAGCAGCCCGACGGGAGGGGCAGGTTATATAGATACGCAGTATTTT.

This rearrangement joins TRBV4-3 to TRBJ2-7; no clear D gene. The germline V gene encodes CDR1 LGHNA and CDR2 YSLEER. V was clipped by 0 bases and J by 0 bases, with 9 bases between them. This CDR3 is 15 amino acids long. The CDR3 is CASSQDLLPSYEQYF. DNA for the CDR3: TGCGCCAGCAGCCAAGATTTACTGCCCTCCTACGAGCAGTACTTC.

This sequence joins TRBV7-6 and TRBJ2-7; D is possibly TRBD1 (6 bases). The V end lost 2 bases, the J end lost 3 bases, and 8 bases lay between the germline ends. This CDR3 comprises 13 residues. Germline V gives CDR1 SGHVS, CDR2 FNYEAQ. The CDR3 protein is CASSLSGDYEQYF. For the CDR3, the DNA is TGTGCCAGCAGCTTATCAGGGGACTACGAGCAGTACTTC.

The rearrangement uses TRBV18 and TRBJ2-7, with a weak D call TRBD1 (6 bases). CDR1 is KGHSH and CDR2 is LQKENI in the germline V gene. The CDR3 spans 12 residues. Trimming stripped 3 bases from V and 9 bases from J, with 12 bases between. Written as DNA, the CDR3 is TGTGCCAGCTCACCGCGACAGGACAGGCAGTACTTC. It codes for CASSPRQDRQYF.

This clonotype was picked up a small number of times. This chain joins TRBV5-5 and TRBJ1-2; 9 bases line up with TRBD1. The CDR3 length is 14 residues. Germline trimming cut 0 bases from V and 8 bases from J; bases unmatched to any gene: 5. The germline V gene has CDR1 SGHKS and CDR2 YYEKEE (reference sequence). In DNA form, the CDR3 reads TGTGCCAGCAGCTTGGAGGGACAGGGCCTCGGCTACACCTTC. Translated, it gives CASSLEGQGLGYTF.

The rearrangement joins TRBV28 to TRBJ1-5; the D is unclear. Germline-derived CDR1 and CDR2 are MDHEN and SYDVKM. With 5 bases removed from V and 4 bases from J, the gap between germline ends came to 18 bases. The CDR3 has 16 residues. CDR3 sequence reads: CASSPNRLTPNQPQHF. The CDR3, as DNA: TGTGCCAGCAGTCCAAATCGACTGACACCTAATCAGCCCCAGCATTTT.

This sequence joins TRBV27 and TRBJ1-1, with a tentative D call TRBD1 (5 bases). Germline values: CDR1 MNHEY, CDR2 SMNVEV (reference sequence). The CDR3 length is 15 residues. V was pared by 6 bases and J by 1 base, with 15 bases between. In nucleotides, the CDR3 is TGTGCCAGCAGCCTGGGGGGGGTGGGGAACACTGAAGCTTTCTTT. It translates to CASSLGGVGNTEAFF.

In DNA form, the CDR3 reads TGTGCCAGCAGTTACTCGAACCCCCCAGATACGCAGTATTTT. Protein sequence: CASSYSNPPDTQYF. This chain joins TRBV6-5 and TRBJ2-3; no reliable D call. The length of the CDR3 is 14 residues. With 0 bases removed from V and 4 bases from J, the gap between germline ends came to 8 bases. CDR1 MNHEY and CDR2 SVGAGI come from the germline V gene.

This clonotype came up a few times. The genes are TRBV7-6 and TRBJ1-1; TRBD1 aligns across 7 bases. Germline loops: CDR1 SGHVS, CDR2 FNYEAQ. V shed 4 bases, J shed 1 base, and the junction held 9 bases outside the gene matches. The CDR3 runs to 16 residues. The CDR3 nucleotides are TGTGCCAGCAGCTCGTCCCCGACAGGGAAGAACACTGAAGCTTTCTTT. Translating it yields CASSSSPTGKNTEAFF.

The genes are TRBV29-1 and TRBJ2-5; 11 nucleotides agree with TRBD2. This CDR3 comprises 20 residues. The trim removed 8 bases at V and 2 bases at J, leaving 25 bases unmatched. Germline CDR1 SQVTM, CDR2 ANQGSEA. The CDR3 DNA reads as TGCAGCCCCCTTGATACAGGACAGAAGCTACTAGCGGGGGTACAAGAGACCCAGTACTTC. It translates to CSPLDTGQKLLAGVQETQYF.

The CDR3 DNA sequence: TGTGCCAGCAGCCAACCCAGGGAGGGGAACACTGAAGCTTTCTTT. Translated, it gives CASSQPREGNTEAFF. The chain has TRBV3-1 and TRBJ1-1; possible D gene TRBD1, 5 bases. Germline CDR1 and CDR2: LGHDT and YNNKEL (reference sequence). The V and J ends lost 2 bases and 1 base respectively, with 11 bases between them. This CDR3 comprises 15 residues.

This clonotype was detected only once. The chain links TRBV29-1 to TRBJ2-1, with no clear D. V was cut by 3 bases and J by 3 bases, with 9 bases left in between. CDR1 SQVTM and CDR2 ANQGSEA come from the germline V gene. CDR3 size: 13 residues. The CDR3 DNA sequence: TGCAGCGTTGAGTATGCTCGCTACAATGAGCAGTTCTTC. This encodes CSVEYARYNEQFF.

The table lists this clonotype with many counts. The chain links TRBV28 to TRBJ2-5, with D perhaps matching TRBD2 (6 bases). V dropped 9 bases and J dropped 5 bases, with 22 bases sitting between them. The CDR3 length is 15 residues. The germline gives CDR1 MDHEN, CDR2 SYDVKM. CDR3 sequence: CASQRDSLFWETQYF. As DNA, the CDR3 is TGTGCCAGTCAACGGGACTCACTTTTTTGGGAGACCCAGTACTTC.

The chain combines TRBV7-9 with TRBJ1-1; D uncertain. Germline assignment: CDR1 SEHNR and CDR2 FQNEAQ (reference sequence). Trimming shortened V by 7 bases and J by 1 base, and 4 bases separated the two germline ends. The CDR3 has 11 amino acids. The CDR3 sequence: CASTWNTEAFF. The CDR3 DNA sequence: TGTGCCAGCACCTGGAACACTGAAGCTTTCTTT.

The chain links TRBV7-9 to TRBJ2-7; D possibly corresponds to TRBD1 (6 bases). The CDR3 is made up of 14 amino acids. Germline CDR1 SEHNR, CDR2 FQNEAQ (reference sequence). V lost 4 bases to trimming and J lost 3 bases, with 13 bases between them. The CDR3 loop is CASSSGTNYYEQYF. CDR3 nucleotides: TGTGCCAGCAGCTCCGGGACAAACTACTACGAGCAGTACTTC.

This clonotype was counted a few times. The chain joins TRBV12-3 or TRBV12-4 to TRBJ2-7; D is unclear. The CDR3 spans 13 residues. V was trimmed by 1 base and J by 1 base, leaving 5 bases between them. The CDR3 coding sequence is TGTGCCAGCAGTTTAGGGGTTTCCTACGAGCAGTACTTC. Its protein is CASSLGVSYEQYF.